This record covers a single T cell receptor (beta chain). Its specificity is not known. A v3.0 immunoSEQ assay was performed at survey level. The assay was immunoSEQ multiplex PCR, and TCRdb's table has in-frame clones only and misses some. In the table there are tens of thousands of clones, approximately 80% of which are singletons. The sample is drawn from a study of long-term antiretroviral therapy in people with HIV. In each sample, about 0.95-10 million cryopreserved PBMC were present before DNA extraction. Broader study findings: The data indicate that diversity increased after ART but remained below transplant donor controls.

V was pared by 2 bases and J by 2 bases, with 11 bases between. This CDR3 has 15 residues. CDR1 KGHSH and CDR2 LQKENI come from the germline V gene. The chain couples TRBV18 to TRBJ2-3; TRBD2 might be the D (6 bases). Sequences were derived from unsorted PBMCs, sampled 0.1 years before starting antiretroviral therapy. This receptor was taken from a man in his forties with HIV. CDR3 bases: TGTGCCAGCTCACCAGACCGGACTAACACAGATACGCAGTATTTT. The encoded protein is CASSPDRTNTDTQYF. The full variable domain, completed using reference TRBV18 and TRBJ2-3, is NAGVMQNPRHLVRRRGQEARLRCSPMKGHSHVYWYRQLPEEGLKFMVYLQKENIIDESGMPKERFSAEFPKEGPSILRIQQVVRGDSAAYFCASSPDRTNTDTQYFGPGTRLTVL.